A single sample is the source of the 21 T cell receptor beta chains below, sequenced in a study of T cells in Graves' hyperthyroidism and ophthalmopathy. RNA transcripts provided the source from which TCR beta CDR3 regions were amplified. First-round RT-PCR of the TCR CDR3 relied on the HTBI primer set. TCRdb used MiXCR to reprocess the multiplex PCR reads, holding one entry per CDR3 protein. The sample records 250,000 to 400,000 distinct CDR3 sequences, 12% to 15% being singletons. Source material: blood. The receptor set was obtained from a woman in her thirties or forties with Graves' ophthalmopathy.

In this sample, this clonotype turned up many times. V usage is TRBV12-3 or TRBV12-4 and J usage is TRBJ2-1; the D gene is possibly TRBD2 (5 bases). The CDR3 totals 13 residues. V gave up 4 bases and J gave up 7 bases, with 11 bases separating them. CDR3 nucleotide sequence: TGTGCCAGCAGTTCCGGGAACCAGAATGAGCAGTTCTTC. It yields the protein CASSSGNQNEQFF.

This clonotype has only a few counts. The V and J genes are TRBV20-1 and TRBJ2-2; the D gene is possibly TRBD2 (5 bases). The CDR3 is made up of 13 amino acids. The V and J ends lost 3 bases and 6 bases respectively, with 11 bases between them. CDR1 and CDR2 from the germline V gene are DFQATT and SNEGSKA (reference sequence). Written as DNA, the CDR3 is TGCAGTGCTAGTGTAGGGAGCCCCGGGGAGCTGTTTTTT. Protein product: CSASVGSPGELFF.

The CDR3 reads CASSERGRGTNEKLFF. The CDR3 nucleotides read TGTGCCAGCAGTGAACGCGGCAGGGGAACTAATGAAAAACTGTTTTTT. The gene calls are TRBV2 and TRBJ1-4; D may be TRBD1 (6 bases). This CDR3 is 16 amino acids long. Per germline, CDR1 SNHLY and CDR2 FYNNEI. V was shortened by 2 bases and J by 1 base, with 11 bases between the two germline ends.

Comment on this clonotype: A much larger clone is a single base away; this may be a read error. The V gene is TRBV11-2, the J gene TRBJ1-4; D remains ambiguous. The CDR3 consists of 14 residues. Trimming pared 4 bases from V and 7 bases from J, leaving 13 bases between. CDR1 is SGHAT, CDR2 FQNNGV, per germline. CDR3 in amino acids: CASSSTIPGEKLFF. In DNA form, the CDR3 reads TGTGCCAGCAGCTCCACGATCCCCGGTGAAAAACTGTTTTTT.

The chain combines TRBV7-9 with TRBJ2-2; TRBD1 agrees at 8 bases. This CDR3 contains 15 residues. V lost 6 bases and J lost 2; bases outside the gene matches: 5. The V gene's germline CDR1 is SEHNR and CDR2 FQNEAQ (reference sequence). The CDR3 is CASRPDRGNTGELFF. The DNA of the CDR3 is TGTGCCAGCAGACCTGACAGGGGCAACACCGGGGAGCTGTTTTTT. The variable domain in full, completed from reference TRBV7-9 and TRBJ2-2, reads DTGVSQNPRHKITKRGQNVTFRCDPISEHNRLYWYRQTLGQGPEFLTYFQNEAQLEKSRLLSDRFSAERPKGSFSTLEIQRTEQGDSAMYLCASRPDRGNTGELFFGEGSRLTVL.

CDR3 sequence (DNA): TGCAGTGCCTCAGTAAACACTGAAGCTTTCTTT. Amino acids: CSASVNTEAFF. The chain couples TRBV20-1 to TRBJ1-1; D is uncertain. Germline values: CDR1 DFQATT, CDR2 SNEGSKA (reference sequence). CDR3 length: 11 amino acids. Trimming cost V 6 bases and J 2 bases, with 7 bases left between them.

This clonotype was picked up a small number of times. Here the CDR3 DNA reads TGCGCCAGCAATTCGGGGGAGCCGAATCAGCCCCAGCATTTT. As protein: CASNSGEPNQPQHF. The gene calls are TRBV10-2 and TRBJ1-5, with D possibly matching TRBD1 (5 bases). Germline values: CDR1 WSHSY, CDR2 SAAADI. Between the trimmed V and J ends, which lost 7 bases and 4 bases, there was a span of 14 bases. CDR3 length: 14 amino acids.

This clonotype was observed a handful of times. The chain combines TRBV11-2 with TRBJ1-1; no clear D. This CDR3 is built from 16 residues. Germline lookup yields CDR1 SGHAT and CDR2 FQNNGV. V lost 3 bases and J lost 0, with 14 bases in between. Here the CDR3 reads CASSFRPRAMNTEAFF. The CDR3 bases are TGTGCCAGCAGCTTTCGTCCGCGGGCCATGAACACTGAAGCTTTCTTT.

This clonotype was counted at least ten times. The V call is TRBV15, the J call TRBJ2-7; possible D gene TRBD2, 6 bases. V lost 2 bases, J lost 1 base, and 12 bases lay in between. The CDR3 is 15 amino acids. The germline V gene encodes CDR1 LNHNV and CDR2 YYDKDF (reference sequence). The CDR3 region is CATSRPGGRSYEQYF. The CDR3 DNA sequence: TGTGCCACCAGCAGACCCGGGGGTCGGTCCTACGAGCAGTACTTC.

This clonotype has at least ten counts. This chain uses TRBV6-6 with TRBJ2-3, with a possible D match to TRBD2 (6 bases). The CDR3 covers 14 residues. In germline, CDR1 is MNHNY, CDR2 SVGAGI (reference sequence). V lost 0 bases, J lost 9 bases, and 13 bases lay in between. CDR3 protein: CASSYSTGEGTQYF. The CDR3 DNA reads TGTGCCAGCAGTTACTCCACGGGGGAAGGAACGCAGTATTTT.

The chain has TRBV2 and TRBJ2-5, with unresolved D. This CDR3 comprises 10 residues. The V gene's germline CDR1 is SNHLY and CDR2 FYNNEI. Trimming shortened V by 8 bases and J by 5 bases, and 6 bases separated the two germline ends. CDR3 DNA: TGTGCCAGCGGCCCGGAGACCCAGTACTTC. It codes for CASGPETQYF.

Ten or more counts support this clonotype. This chain joins TRBV19 and TRBJ2-7; 10 nucleotides match TRBD2. V shed 6 bases, J shed 2 bases, and the junction held 7 bases outside the gene matches. Germline V gene sequence: CDR1 LNHDA, CDR2 SQIVND (reference sequence). This CDR3 comprises 15 residues. The CDR3 DNA reads as TGTGCCAGTAGCCGAACTAGCGGGGAAGCCTACGAGCAGTACTTC. This gives the protein CASSRTSGEAYEQYF.

The V gene is TRBV13, the J gene TRBJ2-7; TRBD1 or TRBD2 may be the D gene (5 bases each). Trimming shortened V by 0 bases and J by 5 bases, and 14 bases separated the two germline ends. Germline-derived CDR1 and CDR2 are PRHDT and FYEKMQ (reference sequence). The CDR3 runs to 15 residues. DNA for the CDR3: TGTGCCAGCAGCTTAGGACGGGGCGGGTTTGACGAGCAGTACTTC. Its protein product is CASSLGRGGFDEQYF.

This clonotype has at least ten counts. The rearrangement uses TRBV11-2 and TRBJ2-7, with D perhaps matching TRBD1 (6 bases). The CDR3 is 13 amino acids. V was cut by 5 bases and J by 2 bases, with 10 bases left in between. CDR1 and CDR2 (germline): SGHAT, FQNNGV. CDR3 amino acids: CASSTTGPYEQYF. The CDR3 coding sequence is TGTGCCAGCAGCACTACAGGGCCCTACGAGCAGTACTTC.

This clonotype came up many times. This sequence joins TRBV7-8 and TRBJ2-1; TRBD2 aligns across 8 bases. Germline assignment: CDR1 SGHVS and CDR2 FQNEAQ. The junction had 3 bases not matched to a gene; V was cut back by 5 bases and J by 0 bases. CDR3 length equals 15 residues. The DNA of the CDR3 is TGTGCCAGCAGCGTTAGCGGGGCCTCCTACAATGAGCAGTTCTTC. Translation: CASSVSGASYNEQFF.

This clonotype was seen at least ten times. This chain joins TRBV11-2 and TRBJ2-3; 10 positions match TRBD2. The germline V gene encodes CDR1 SGHAT and CDR2 FQNNGV. V was clipped by 0 bases and J by 7 bases; unmatched bases: 7. This CDR3 spans 16 amino acids. This chain's CDR3 is CASSLDRSGGVNTQYF. CDR3 nucleotide sequence: TGTGCCAGCAGCTTAGATCGCAGCGGGGGGGTAAATACGCAGTATTTT.

The CDR3 loop reads CASSRNRGKDSPLHF. The DNA for the CDR3 is TGCGCCAGCAGCCGCAACCGGGGGAAGGATTCACCCCTCCACTTT. J is TRBJ1-6 and V is TRBV5-1; tentatively, D is TRBD1 (5 bases). Trimming cost V 4 bases and J 8 bases, with 16 bases left between them. From germline, CDR1 is SGHRS and CDR2 YFSETQ. The CDR3 is 15 residues long. The full variable domain, in which reference TRBV5-1 and TRBJ1-6 provide the parts outside the CDR3, is KAGVTQTPRYLIKTRGQQVTLSCSPISGHRSVSWYQQTPGQGLQFLFEYFSETQRNKGNFPGRFSGRQFSNSRSEMNVSTLELGDSALYLCASSRNRGKDSPLHFGNGTRLTVT.

This clonotype was recorded many times. The gene calls are TRBV20-1 and TRBJ2-3; TRBD2 agrees at 12 bases. V was clipped by 5 bases and J by 6 bases; unmatched bases: 9. Germline CDR1 and CDR2: DFQATT and SNEGSKA (reference sequence). The CDR3 contains 15 residues. The CDR3 spells CSAPPSGRAGDTQYF. The CDR3 nucleotides read TGCAGTGCTCCACCTAGCGGGAGGGCCGGGGATACGCAGTATTTT.

There are many counts of this clonotype. V is TRBV2 and J is TRBJ2-7, with a weak D call TRBD2 (6 bases). The V gene lost 6 bases and the J gene lost 5 bases, with 23 bases spanning the gap. The CDR3 totals 16 residues. Germline lookup yields CDR1 SNHLY and CDR2 FYNNEI. The CDR3 DNA sequence: TGTGCCAGCAGGGTACTCTTAGCGGAGCCTCAGGACGAGCAGTACTTC. It specifies CASRVLLAEPQDEQYF. Combining the CDR3 with reference TRBV2 and TRBJ2-7 gives the whole variable domain EPEVTQTPSHQVTQMGQEVILRCVPISNHLYFYWYRQILGQKVEFLVSFYNNEISEKSEIFDDQFSVERPDGSNFTLKIRSTKLEDSAMYFCASRVLLAEPQDEQYFGPGTRLTVT.

The J gene is TRBJ2-3, the V gene TRBV4-2; D is possibly TRBD1 (7 bases). From germline, CDR1 is LGHNA and CDR2 YNFKEQ. Trimming stripped 4 bases from V and 6 bases from J, with 17 bases between. The length of the CDR3 is 15 residues. CDR3 nucleotides: TGTGCCAGCAGCCCGCGGGACTCACAGGGGGATACGCAGTATTTT. This codes for CASSPRDSQGDTQYF.

This clonotype was seen many times. The chain combines TRBV12-3 or TRBV12-4 with TRBJ2-1; D may be TRBD1 (6 bases). CDR3 size: 14 residues. V lost 5 bases, J lost 6 bases, and 14 bases lay in between. In DNA form, the CDR3 reads TGTGCCAGCAGTAAGGACAGCCTCTCCAATGAGCAGTTCTTC. Translated, it gives CASSKDSLSNEQFF.